The next 5 T cell receptor beta chains were all read from a single sample in a study of CD8+ T cells in alopecia areata (dated by TCRdb to 2017 to 2018). The library came from the immunoSEQ multiplex PCR assay. For TCR sequencing, RNA was extracted from every sample and reverse transcribed into cDNA to serve as template. The table was pulled from immuneACCESS by TCRdb, which kept in-frame rearrangements only. Such tables lose some clones; where checked, under half of the loss comes from unresolved V genes, and the rest has no known cause. The sample includes 80,000 to 100,000 clones, with roughly two fifths observed a single time. The top ten hold almost 0.8% of the sample. The sample was CD4+ T cells sorted from blood. The receptors derive from a human donor with alopecia areata.

V gene TRBV29-1 combines with J gene TRBJ2-1; 8 bases match TRBD1. Per the germline V gene, CDR1 is SQVTM and CDR2 is ANQGSEA. V dropped 4 bases and J dropped 5; count of bases not matched to a gene: 7. The CDR3 loop spans 14 amino acids. For the CDR3, the DNA is TGCAGCGTTGGCCGACAGGGGTTGAACAATGAGCAGTTCTTC. Translated: CSVGRQGLNNEQFF.

This clone was seen a few times. The chain has TRBV6-5 and TRBJ1-2, with D possibly TRBD1 on 6 matching bases. V gave up 6 bases and J gave up 5 bases, with 7 bases separating them. Germline CDR1 reads MNHEY; CDR2 reads SVGAGI. The CDR3 has 11 residues. In DNA, the CDR3 is TGTGCCAGCAGCACAGGGTATGGCTACACCTTC. This sequence encodes CASSTGYGYTF.

The V gene is TRBV20-1, the J gene TRBJ2-2; D gene ambiguous. V was trimmed by 1 base and J by 5 bases, leaving 2 bases between them. Germline CDR1 is DFQATT and CDR2 is SNEGSKA (reference sequence). CDR3 length: 11 amino acids. The CDR3 here is CSARATGELFF. The CDR3 DNA reads as TGCAGTGCTAGAGCAACCGGGGAGCTGTTTTTT.

In its sample, this clone was seen a few times. This sequence joins TRBV7-2 and TRBJ2-1; the D is unclear. Germline lookup yields CDR1 SGHTA and CDR2 FQGNSA. The CDR3 is 13 residues long. Trimming removed 5 bases from V and 7 bases from J, with 12 bases in between. DNA of the CDR3: TGTGCCAGCAGCCTACGCACCGGGAATGAGCAGTTCTTC. This gives the protein CASSLRTGNEQFF.

The chain is built from TRBV18 and TRBJ1-6; tentative D call: TRBD1 (6 bases). The germline V gene has CDR1 KGHSH and CDR2 LQKENI. V was clipped by 3 bases and J by 8 bases, with 11 bases between them. The CDR3 sequence is 14 residues long. CDR3 residues: CASSPGGFDSPLHF. CDR3 DNA: TGTGCCAGCTCACCGGGGGGCTTTGATTCACCCCTCCACTTT. Using reference TRBV18 and TRBJ1-6 for the parts outside the CDR3, the full variable domain is NAGVMQNPRHLVRRRGQEARLRCSPMKGHSHVYWYRQLPEEGLKFMVYLQKENIIDESGMPKERFSAEFPKEGPSILRIQQVVRGDSAAYFCASSPGGFDSPLHFGNGTRLTVT.